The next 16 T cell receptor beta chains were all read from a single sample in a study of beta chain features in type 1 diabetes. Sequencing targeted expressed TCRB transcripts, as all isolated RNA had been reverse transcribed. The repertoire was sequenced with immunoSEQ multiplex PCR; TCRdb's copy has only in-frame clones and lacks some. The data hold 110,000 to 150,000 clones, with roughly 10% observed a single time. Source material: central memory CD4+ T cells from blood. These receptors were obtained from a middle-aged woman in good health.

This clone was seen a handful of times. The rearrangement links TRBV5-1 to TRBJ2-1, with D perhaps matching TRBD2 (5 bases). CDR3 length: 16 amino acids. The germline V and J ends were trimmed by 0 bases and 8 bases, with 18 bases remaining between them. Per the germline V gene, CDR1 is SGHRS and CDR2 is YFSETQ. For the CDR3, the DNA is TGCGCCAGCAGCTTGGCCCTACTAGGGATGATCGATGAGCAGTTCTTC. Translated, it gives CASSLALLGMIDEQFF.

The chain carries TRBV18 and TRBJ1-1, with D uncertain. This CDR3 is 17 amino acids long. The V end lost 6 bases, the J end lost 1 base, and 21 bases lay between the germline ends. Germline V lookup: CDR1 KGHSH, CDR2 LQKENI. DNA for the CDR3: TGTGCCAGCTCTCCCCAAAACGTTCAGGCAGGGAACACTGAAGCTTTCTTT. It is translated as CASSPQNVQAGNTEAFF.

The DNA of the CDR3 is TGCGCCAGCAGCCGTGACAGGGGAGCCTCTGGGGCCAACGTCCTGACTTTC. As protein: CASSRDRGASGANVLTF. This chain connects TRBV5-1 to TRBJ2-6; 8 bases line up with TRBD1. CDR3 length: 17 residues. CDR1 and CDR2 (germline): SGHRS, YFSETQ. V shed 4 bases, J shed 0 bases, and the junction held 6 bases outside the gene matches.

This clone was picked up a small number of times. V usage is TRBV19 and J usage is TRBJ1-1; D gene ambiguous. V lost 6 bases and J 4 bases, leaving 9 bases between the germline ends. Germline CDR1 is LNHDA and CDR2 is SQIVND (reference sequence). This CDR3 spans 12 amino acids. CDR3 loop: CASSLLSTEAFF. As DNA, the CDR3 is TGTGCCAGTAGCCTCCTCTCCACTGAAGCTTTCTTT. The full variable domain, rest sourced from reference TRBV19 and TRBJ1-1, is DGGITQSPKYLFRKEGQNVTLSCEQNLNHDAMYWYRQDPGQGLRLIYYSQIVNDFQKGDIAEGYSVSREKKESFPLTVTSAQKNPTAFYLCASSLLSTEAFFGQGTRLTVV.

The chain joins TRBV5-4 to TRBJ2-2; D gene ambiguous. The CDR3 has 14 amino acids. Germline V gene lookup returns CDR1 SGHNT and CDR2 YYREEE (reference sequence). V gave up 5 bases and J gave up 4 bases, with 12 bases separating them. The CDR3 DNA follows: TGTGCCAGCAGTTACGACATGGGCACCGGGGAGCTGTTTTTT. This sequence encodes CASSYDMGTGELFF.

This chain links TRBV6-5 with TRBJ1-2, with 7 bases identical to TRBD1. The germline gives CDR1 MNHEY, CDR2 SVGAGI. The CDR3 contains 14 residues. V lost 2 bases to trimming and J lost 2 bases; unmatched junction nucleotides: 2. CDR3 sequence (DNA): TGTGCCAGCAGTTACGAGGGGGCCAACTATGGCTACACCTTC. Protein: CASSYEGANYGYTF.

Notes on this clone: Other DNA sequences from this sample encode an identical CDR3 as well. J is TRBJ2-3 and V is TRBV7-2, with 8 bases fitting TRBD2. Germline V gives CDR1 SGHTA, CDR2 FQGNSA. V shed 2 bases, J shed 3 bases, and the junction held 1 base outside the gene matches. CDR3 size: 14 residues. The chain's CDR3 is CASSLTGGTDTQYF. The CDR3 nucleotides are TGTGCCAGCAGCTTAACGGGGGGGACAGATACGCAGTATTTT.

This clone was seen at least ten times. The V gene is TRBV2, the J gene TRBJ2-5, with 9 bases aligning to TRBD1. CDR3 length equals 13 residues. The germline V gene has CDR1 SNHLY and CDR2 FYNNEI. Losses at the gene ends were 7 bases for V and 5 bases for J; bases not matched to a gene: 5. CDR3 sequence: CASKQGADETQYF. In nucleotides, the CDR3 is TGTGCCAGCAAACAGGGGGCAGATGAGACCCAGTACTTC.

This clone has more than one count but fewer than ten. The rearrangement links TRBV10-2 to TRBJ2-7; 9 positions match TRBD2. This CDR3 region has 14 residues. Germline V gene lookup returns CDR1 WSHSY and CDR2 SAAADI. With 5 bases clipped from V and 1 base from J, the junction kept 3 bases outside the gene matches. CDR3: CASSLLAGSYEQYF. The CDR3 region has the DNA TGCGCCAGCAGTCTCCTAGCGGGGTCCTACGAGCAGTACTTC.

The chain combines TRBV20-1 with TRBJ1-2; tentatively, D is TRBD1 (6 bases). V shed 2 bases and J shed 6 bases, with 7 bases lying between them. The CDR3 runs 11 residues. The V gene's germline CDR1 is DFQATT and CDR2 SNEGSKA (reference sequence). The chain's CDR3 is CSARQGNGYTF. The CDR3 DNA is TGCAGTGCTAGACAGGGGAATGGCTACACCTTC.

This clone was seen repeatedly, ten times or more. The CDR3 spells CASSYRTDGYEQYF. The CDR3 nucleotides read TGTGCCAGCAGCTACCGGACAGACGGCTACGAGCAGTACTTC. The rearrangement links TRBV7-8 to TRBJ2-7, with D possibly being TRBD1 (6 bases). The germline CDR1 and CDR2 sequences are SGHVS and FQNEAQ. CDR3 length equals 14 residues. The ends were cut back, 4 bases at V and 3 bases at J, with 13 bases in the middle.

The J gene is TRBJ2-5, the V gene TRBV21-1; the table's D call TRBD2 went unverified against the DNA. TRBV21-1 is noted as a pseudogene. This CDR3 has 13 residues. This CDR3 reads CASGGAGVETQYF. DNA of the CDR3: TGTGCCAGCGGGGGAGCGGGGGTGGAGACCCAGTACTTC.

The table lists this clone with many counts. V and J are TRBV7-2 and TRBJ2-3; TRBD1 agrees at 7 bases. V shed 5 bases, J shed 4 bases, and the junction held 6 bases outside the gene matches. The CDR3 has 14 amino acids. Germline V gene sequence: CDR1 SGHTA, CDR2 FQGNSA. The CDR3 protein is CASSSGQEADTQYF. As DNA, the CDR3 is TGTGCCAGCAGCAGCGGACAGGAGGCAGATACGCAGTATTTT.

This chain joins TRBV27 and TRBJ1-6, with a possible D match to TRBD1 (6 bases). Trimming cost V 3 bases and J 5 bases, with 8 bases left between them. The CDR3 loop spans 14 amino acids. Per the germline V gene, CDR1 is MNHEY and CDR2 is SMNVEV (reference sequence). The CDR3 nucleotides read TGTGCCAGCAGTTTTTGGACAGATAATTCACCCCTCCACTTT. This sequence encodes CASSFWTDNSPLHF.

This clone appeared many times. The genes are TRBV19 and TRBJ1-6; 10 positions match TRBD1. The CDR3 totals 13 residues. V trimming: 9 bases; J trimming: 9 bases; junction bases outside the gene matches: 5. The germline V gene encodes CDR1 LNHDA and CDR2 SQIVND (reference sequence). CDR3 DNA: TGTGCCAGCCAGGGACAGGGGCGTTCACCCCTCCACTTT. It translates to CASQGQGRSPLHF.

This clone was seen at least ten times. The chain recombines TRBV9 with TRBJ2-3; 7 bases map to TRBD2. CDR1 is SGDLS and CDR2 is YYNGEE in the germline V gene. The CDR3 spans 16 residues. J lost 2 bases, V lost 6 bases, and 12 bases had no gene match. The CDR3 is CASTPRSGDFTDTQYF. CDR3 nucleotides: TGTGCCAGCACCCCGAGGAGCGGGGATTTCACAGATACGCAGTATTTT.